This T cell receptor (beta chain) was found in a study of blood T cell repertoires in COVID-19. Measured with immunoSEQ multiplex PCR; TCRdb has only the in-frame clones, and not every one. This table holds hundreds of thousands of clones, more than 85% found once. The CDR3 spans 15 residues. Trimming pared 5 bases from V and 7 bases from J, leaving 21 bases between. CDR1 and CDR2 (germline): SGHTA, FQGNSA. Those enrolled, adults aged about 18 to 89 years, came from 25 or so US areas. Categorization into cohorts depended on clinical history that participants reported. The specimen was PBMCs or T cells enriched from blood (not recorded which). The chain recombines TRBV7-2 with TRBJ2-7; TRBD2 might be the D (6 bases). The receptor was isolated from a woman between 45 and 65 years old who had recovered from COVID-19. The CDR3 here is CASSPRTGDGREQYF. The CDR3 DNA follows: TGTGCCAGCAGCCCTAGAACGGGAGACGGGCGTGAGCAGTACTTC.